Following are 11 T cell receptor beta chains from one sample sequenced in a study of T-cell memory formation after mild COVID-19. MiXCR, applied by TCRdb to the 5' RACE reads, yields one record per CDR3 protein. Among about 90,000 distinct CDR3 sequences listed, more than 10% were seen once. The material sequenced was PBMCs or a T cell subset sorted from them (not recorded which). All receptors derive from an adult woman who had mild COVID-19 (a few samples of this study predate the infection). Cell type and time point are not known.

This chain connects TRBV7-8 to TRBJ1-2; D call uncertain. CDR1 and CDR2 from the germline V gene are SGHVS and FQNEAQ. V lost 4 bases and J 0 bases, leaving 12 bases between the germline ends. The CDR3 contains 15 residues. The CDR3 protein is CASSSWTESNYGYTF. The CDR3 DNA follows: TGTGCCAGCAGCTCCTGGACGGAGTCTAACTATGGCTACACCTTC. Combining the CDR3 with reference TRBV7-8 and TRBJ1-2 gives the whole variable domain GAGVSQSPRYKVAKRGQDVALRCDPISGHVSLFWYQQALGQGPEFLTYFQNEAQLDKSGLPSDRFFAERPEGSVSTLKIQRTQQEDSAVYLCASSSWTESNYGYTFGSGTRLTVV.

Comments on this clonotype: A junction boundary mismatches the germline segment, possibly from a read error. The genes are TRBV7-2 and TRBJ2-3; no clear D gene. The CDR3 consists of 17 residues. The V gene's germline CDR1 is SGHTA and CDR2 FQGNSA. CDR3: CDSSLGPGPSSTDTQYF. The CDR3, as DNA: TGTGACAGCAGCTTAGGGCCGGGCCCATCTAGCACAGATACGCAGTATTTT.

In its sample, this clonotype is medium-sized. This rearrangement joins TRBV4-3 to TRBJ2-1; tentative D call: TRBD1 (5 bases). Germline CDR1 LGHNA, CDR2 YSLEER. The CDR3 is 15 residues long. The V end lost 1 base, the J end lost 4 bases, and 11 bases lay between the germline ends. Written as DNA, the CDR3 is TGCGCCAGCAGCCAAGCGGCAGGGCCATACAATGAGCAGTTCTTC. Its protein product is CASSQAAGPYNEQFF.

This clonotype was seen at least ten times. CDR3 sequence: CASSAMLAGYSYNEQFF. The CDR3 DNA is TGTGCCAGCAGCGCGATGCTAGCGGGGTACTCCTACAATGAGCAGTTCTTC. J is TRBJ2-1 and V is TRBV5-5; 9 nucleotides align to TRBD2. The CDR3 sequence is 17 residues long. Germline CDR1 SGHKS, CDR2 YYEKEE (reference sequence). The junction had 8 bases not matched to a gene; V was cut back by 4 bases and J by 0 bases.

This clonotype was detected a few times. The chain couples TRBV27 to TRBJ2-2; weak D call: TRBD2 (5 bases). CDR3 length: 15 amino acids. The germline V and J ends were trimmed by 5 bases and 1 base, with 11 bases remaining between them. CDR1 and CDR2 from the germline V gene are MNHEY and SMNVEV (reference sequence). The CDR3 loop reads CASSPPGENTGELFF. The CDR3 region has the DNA TGTGCCAGCAGTCCGCCCGGGGAGAACACCGGGGAGCTGTTTTTT.

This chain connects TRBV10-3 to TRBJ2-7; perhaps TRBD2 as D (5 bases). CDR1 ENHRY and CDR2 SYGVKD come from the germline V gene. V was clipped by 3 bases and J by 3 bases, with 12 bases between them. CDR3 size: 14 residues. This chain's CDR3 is CAISDTTGDYEQYF. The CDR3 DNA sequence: TGTGCCATCAGTGACACCACCGGGGACTACGAGCAGTACTTC.

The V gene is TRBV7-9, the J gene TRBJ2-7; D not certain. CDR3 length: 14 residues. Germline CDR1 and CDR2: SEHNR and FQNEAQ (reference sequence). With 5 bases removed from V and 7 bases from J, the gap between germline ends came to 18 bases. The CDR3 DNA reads TGTGCCAGCAGCCCAGCGCTGGACGTGCAGGAGCAGTACTTC. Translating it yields CASSPALDVQEQYF.

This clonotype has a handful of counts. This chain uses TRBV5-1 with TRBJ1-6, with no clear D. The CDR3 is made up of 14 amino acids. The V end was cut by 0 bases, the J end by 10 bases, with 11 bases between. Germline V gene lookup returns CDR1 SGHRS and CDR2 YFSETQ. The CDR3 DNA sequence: TGCGCCAGCAGCTTGGCTGGGGAAGGATCACCCCTCCACTTT. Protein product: CASSLAGEGSPLHF.

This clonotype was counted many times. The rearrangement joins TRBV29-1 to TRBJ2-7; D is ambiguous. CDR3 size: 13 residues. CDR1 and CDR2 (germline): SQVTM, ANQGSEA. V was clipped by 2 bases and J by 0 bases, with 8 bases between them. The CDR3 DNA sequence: TGCAGCGTTGAAACGCATCACTCCTACGAGCAGTACTTC. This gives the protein CSVETHHSYEQYF.

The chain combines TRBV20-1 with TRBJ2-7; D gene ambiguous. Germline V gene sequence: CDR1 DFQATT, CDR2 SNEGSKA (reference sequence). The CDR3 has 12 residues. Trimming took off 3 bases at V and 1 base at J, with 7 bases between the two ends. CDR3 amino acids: CSARENSYEQYF. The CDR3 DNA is TGCAGTGCTAGGGAGAATTCCTACGAGCAGTACTTC.

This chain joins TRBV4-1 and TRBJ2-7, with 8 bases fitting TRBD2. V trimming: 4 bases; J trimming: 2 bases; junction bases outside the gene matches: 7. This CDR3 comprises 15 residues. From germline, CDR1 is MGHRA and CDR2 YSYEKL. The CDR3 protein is CASSLAWTSTYEQYF. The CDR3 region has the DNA TGCGCCAGCAGCCTCGCCTGGACTAGCACCTACGAGCAGTACTTC.